This T cell receptor beta chain is drawn from a study of blood T cell repertoires in COVID-19 (dated by TCRdb to 2020 to 2021). Some background on the complete study: Samples covering the acute and convalescent phases of COVID-19 were provided by collaborators in the United States, Italy and Spain. The material from the prospective study consisted of cDNA or gDNA derived from T cells, B-cell-depleted T cells, or PBMCs. Subjects who had been exposed to COVID-19, were actively infected with it, or had recovered from it provided the deeply sampled blood TCRbeta repertoires that made up the dataset. A freely available public database, intended as a resource for researchers studying the immune response to SARS-CoV-2, is where the repertoires were released. Samples came from the ongoing ImmuneRACE study (first 160 participants) plus 1,254 subjects from 6 global collaborators. Sample metadata almost always included a de-identified subject ID, COVID-19 status, age in years and sex. Where available, HLA class I and class II types were taken from metadata supplied by the sample provider and were not determined by assay-based typing. Beyond this particular receptor, the publication reports: Clinical and demographic metadata were provided uncurated, with the amount varying by source and participant.

Note on this clone: This receptor's antigen is unknown. Base qualities are missing; no much larger clone stands one base away.

The immunoSEQ Assay, a bias-controlled multiplex PCR, was used to amplify TCRbeta CDR3 regions from genomic DNA. As for how the authors treated the data: Nucleated cell counts per sample were estimated from amplification of reference gene primers within the assay. Sequence reads were collapsed and filtered to measure the absolute abundance of every unique TCRbeta CDR3 rearrangement. For each sample, productive Simpson clonality was calculated as the square root of Simpson's diversity index over productive rearrangements. Sourced from immuneACCESS, this table was stored by TCRdb with only in-frame sequences that have V and J called. A share of the clones is absent; for the studies checked, an unresolved V gene accounts for under half, and the remainder has no known explanation. V, J and clone size reflect that table, while D and trimming were determined from the DNA. This sample has 270,000 or so clones in its table, and around 86% of those were observed once. Around 2.9% of the sample belongs to the ten largest clones.

Each collaborating institution followed its own protocols to collect whole blood in K2EDTA tubes. For TCRbeta analysis, collaborators shipped samples as frozen whole blood, isolated PBMCs, or DNA extracted from either of those sample types. The germline V gene yields WSHSY for CDR1 and SAAADI for CDR2. Germline trimming: 9 bases from V, 4 bases from J; junction bases outside gene matches: 8. The CDR3 has 14 amino acids, counting the end cysteine and phenylalanine. The CDR3 DNA has 42 bases and is translated from base 1. The source material was peripheral blood. The chain employs TRBV10-2 and TRBJ2-5; 10 of the junction bases match TRBD2. The receptor comes from a woman in her twenties or thirties with active or convalescent COVID-19. Here the CDR3 is given as CASFTERGGETQYF. The sequence in DNA is TGCGCCAGTTTTACCGAGCGGGGGGGAGAGACCCAGTACTTC.